This T cell receptor (beta chain) was recorded in a study of blood T cells in healthy people across ages. A second PCR, run for roughly 7 to 11 cycles, used a sample-barcoded 5' primer plus a J-beta primer mix. Through a template-switch adaptor with 12 random nucleotides, each cDNA molecule received a tag. MiXCR, run by TCRdb on the 5' RACE reads, gives a single entry per CDR3 protein. The table includes about a million distinct CDR3 sequences, approximately 50% detected once. Germline V CDR1 and CDR2: SGHRS, YFSETQ. The CDR3 consists of 13 residues. A few counts support this clonotype. Antigen specificity is unknown. Study-level results: Investigators viewed diversity estimates from one million T cells as underestimates, the study reported. In older individuals, TCR beta diversity per million T cells was lower, falling roughly linearly with age.

V and J are TRBV5-1 and TRBJ2-1; D is uncertain. The J call is uncertain, as TRBJ2-7 better fits the DNA end. The sample comprised blood. The TCR was taken from a woman aged 55 to 70 in good health. CDR3 nucleotides: TGCGCCAGCAGCGTGGGTACCAACAATGAGCAGTACTTC. Protein: CASSVGTNNEQYF.